Listed below are T cell receptor beta chains from one sample, sequenced in a study of T cell responses to AZD1222 COVID-19 vaccine. Libraries were prepared by immunoSEQ multiplex PCR; TCRdb keeps only in-frame clonotypes and omits some of them. This sample yields about 170,000 clones, of which about nine tenths are seen a single time; around 1.7% belongs to the top ten. The sample here was peripheral blood, taken on day 0 of AZD1222 vaccination. These receptors all stem from an adult in good health. Each CDR3 is given with its conserved first and last residue. The D gene is left open where the match is weak. Where a row states a size, it is once, few, many or the class of an expanded clone; other rows omit it.

CDR3,DNA,size,D,J,V
CASTPDRGRGETQYF,TGTGCCAGCACGCCGGACAGGGGGCGCGGTGAGACCCAGTACTTC,-,TRBD1,TRBJ2-5,TRBV2
CASSSGQDHNEKLFF,TGTGCCAGCAGCTCCGGACAGGATCATAATGAAAAACTGTTTTTT,-,TRBD1,TRBJ1-4,TRBV7-9
CASSEQGTGELFF,TGCGCCAGCAGTGAACAGGGCACCGGGGAGCTGTTTTTT,-,-,TRBJ2-2,TRBV10-1
CASSSWGSSYEQYF,TGTGCCAGCAGCTCGTGGGGAAGCTCCTACGAGCAGTACTTC,-,-,TRBJ2-7,TRBV11-2
CASSLDFRTESSYNEQFF,TGTGCCAGCAGCTTAGACTTCCGAACGGAGTCCTCCTACAATGAGCAGTTCTTC,-,-,TRBJ2-1,TRBV11-2
CASSPRSGVNEKLFF,TGTGCCAGCAGCCCAAGATCAGGGGTAAATGAAAAACTGTTTTTT,-,-,TRBJ1-4,TRBV11-2
CASSVEQLSGNTIYF,TGTGCCAGCAGCGTAGAACAGCTCTCTGGAAACACCATATATTTT,-,-,TRBJ1-3,TRBV9
CASSFEGAINIQYF,TGCGCCAGCAGCTTTGAGGGGGCAATAAACATTCAGTACTTC,-,TRBD1,TRBJ2-4,TRBV5-1
CASCLVAEAFF,TGTGCCAGCTGTCTCGTGGCTGAAGCTTTCTTT,-,-,TRBJ1-1,TRBV2
CASSPLGGLETQYF,TGTGCCAGCAGCCCGCTGGGGGGGCTGGAGACCCAGTACTTC,-,-,TRBJ2-5,TRBV9
CASSISRGRQPQHF,TGTGCCAGTAGTATCTCGAGGGGGCGTCAGCCCCAGCATTTT,-,TRBD1,TRBJ1-5,TRBV19
CASSWGKDGYTF,TGCGCCAGCAGCTGGGGGAAGGATGGCTACACCTTC,large,-,TRBJ1-2,TRBV5-1
CASRGRKATNEKLFF,TGTGCCAGCAGGGGTAGGAAGGCAACTAATGAAAAACTGTTTTTT,-,-,TRBJ1-4,TRBV6-5
CASSLTGAYGYTF,TGTGCCAGCAGTTTAACCGGGGCGTATGGCTACACCTTC,-,-,TRBJ1-2,TRBV27
CAWSANSEAFF,TGTGCCTGGAGTGCAAATTCCGAAGCTTTCTTT,-,-,TRBJ1-1,TRBV30
CASPSSYNEQFF,TGTGCCAGCCCGAGCTCCTACAATGAGCAGTTCTTC,-,-,TRBJ2-1,TRBV18
CASSPLGMGLNYGYTF,TGTGCCAGCTCACCCCTTGGGATGGGATTAAACTATGGCTACACCTTC,-,-,TRBJ1-2,TRBV18
CASSERTVGLHSGNTIYF,TGTGCCAGCAGCGAGAGGACGGTTGGTTTGCACTCTGGAAACACCATATATTTT,-,-,TRBJ1-3,TRBV9
CASSHGTGDYEQYF,TGTGCCAGCAGTCACGGGACAGGGGACTACGAGCAGTACTTC,-,TRBD1,TRBJ2-7,TRBV6-2/TRBV6-3
CASSSTGRTEAFF,TGTGCCAGCAGCTCGACAGGTAGGACTGAAGCTTTCTTT,-,-,TRBJ1-1,TRBV13
CASRQRNQPQHF,TGTGCCAGCAGACAGCGAAATCAGCCCCAGCATTTT,-,-,TRBJ1-5,TRBV6-5
CAGRLAAPTDTQYF,TGCGCCGGGAGACTAGCCGCACCCACAGATACGCAGTATTTT,-,TRBD2,TRBJ2-3,TRBV5-1
CASSLLGYQPQHF,TGTGCCAGCAGTTTATTGGGATATCAGCCCCAGCATTTT,-,-,TRBJ1-5,TRBV12-3/TRBV12-4
CATSRTRTHTSGNTIYF,TGTGCCACCAGCAGGACCAGGACCCATACCTCTGGAAACACCATATATTTT,-,-,TRBJ1-3,TRBV15
CASLGGLTYEQYF,TGTGCCAGCCTAGGGGGACTGACCTACGAGCAGTACTTC,-,-,TRBJ2-7,TRBV30
CASSLAGKYNSPLHF,TGTGCCAGCAGCTTAGCAGGGAAGTATAATTCACCCCTCCACTTT,-,-,TRBJ1-6,TRBV7-2
CAISESQQGVKEQFF,TGTGCCATCAGTGAGTCCCAACAGGGGGTGAAGGAGCAGTTCTTC,-,TRBD1,TRBJ2-1,TRBV10-3
CSASLAGVNTGELFF,TGCAGTGCTAGTCTAGCGGGAGTTAACACCGGGGAGCTGTTTTTT,-,TRBD2,TRBJ2-2,TRBV20-1
CASSPGTSLTNIQYF,TGTGCCAGCAGCCCCGGGACATCACTGACAAACATTCAGTACTTC,-,-,TRBJ2-4,TRBV6-2/TRBV6-3
CASSSRQGGNTEAFF,TGTGCCAGCAGCTCTCGACAGGGAGGGAACACTGAAGCTTTCTTT,-,TRBD1,TRBJ1-1,TRBV7-2
CASSLQANYGYTF,TGTGCCAGCAGCTTACAAGCTAACTATGGCTACACCTTC,-,-,TRBJ1-2,TRBV7-2
CASSLPTSGGINEQFF,TGCGCCAGCAGCCTCCCGACTAGCGGGGGGATCAATGAGCAGTTCTTC,-,TRBD2,TRBJ2-1,TRBV5-1
CASSTGGDGYTF,TGTGCCAGCTCGACAGGGGGCGATGGCTACACCTTC,-,TRBD1,TRBJ1-2,TRBV18
CASSEEHTPGIGAFF,TGTGCCAGCAGTGAAGAGCATACCCCGGGGATCGGAGCTTTCTTT,-,-,TRBJ1-1,TRBV2
CASSYNRGNTEAFF,TGTGCCAGCAGTTATAATCGGGGGAACACTGAAGCTTTCTTT,-,-,TRBJ1-1,TRBV6-5
CASRQATEETQYF,TGTGCCAGCAGGCAAGCGACGGAAGAGACCCAGTACTTC,-,-,TRBJ2-5,TRBV12-3/TRBV12-4
CASSVGQGYEQYF,TGTGCCAGTAGTGTAGGACAGGGGTACGAGCAGTACTTC,-,TRBD1,TRBJ2-7,TRBV19